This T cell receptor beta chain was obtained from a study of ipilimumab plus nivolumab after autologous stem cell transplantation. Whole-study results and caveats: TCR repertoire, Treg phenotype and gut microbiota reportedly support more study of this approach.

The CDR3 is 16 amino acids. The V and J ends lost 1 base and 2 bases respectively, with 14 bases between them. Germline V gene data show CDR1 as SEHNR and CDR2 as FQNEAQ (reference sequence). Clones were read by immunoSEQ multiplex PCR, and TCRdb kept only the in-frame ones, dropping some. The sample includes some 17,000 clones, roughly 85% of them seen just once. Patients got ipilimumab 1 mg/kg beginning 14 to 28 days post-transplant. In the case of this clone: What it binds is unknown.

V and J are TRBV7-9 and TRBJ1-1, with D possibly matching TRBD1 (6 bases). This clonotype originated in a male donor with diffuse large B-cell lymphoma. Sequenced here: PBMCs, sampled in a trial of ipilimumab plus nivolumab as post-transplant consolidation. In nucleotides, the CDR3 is TGTGCCAGCAGCTTAGGGGGCAGGGGATTAAACACTGAAGCTTTCTTT. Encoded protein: CASSLGGRGLNTEAFF.